Below, 14 T cell receptor beta chains from the same sample are listed, as sequenced in a study of T cell clusters in autoimmune cytopenias. Some 34,000 genome equivalents of blood DNA were amplified for TRB. TRB was amplified by touch-down multiplex PCR, primer pools A and B combined. Reanalyzing the multiplex PCR reads, TCRdb keeps one entry per CDR3 protein, without DNA. The sample spans about 5,000 distinct CDR3 sequences; the ten largest clones claim more than 45%. These data were likewise used in another study, on T cell repertoires in aging, cancer and after chemotherapy.

Sequencing was carried out using peripheral blood. All receptors derive from a human donor in good health.

The chain recombines TRBV18 with TRBJ2-7. This CDR3 is 13 amino acids long. Germline V gene data show CDR1 as KGHSH and CDR2 as LQKENI. The CDR3 here is CASSPGSGYEQYF.

The rearrangement uses TRBV20-1 and TRBJ2-2; TCRdb designates TRBD2, a call that cannot be tested without DNA. Germline V CDR1 and CDR2: DFQATT, SNEGSKA (reference sequence). The CDR3 is made up of 15 amino acids. CDR3 sequence: CSAPDRGARTGELFF.

The chain has TRBV30 and TRBJ2-2. CDR3 size: 14 residues. Germline loops: CDR1 GTSNPN, CDR2 SVGIG (reference sequence). The CDR3 spells CAWSEGPNTGELFF.

The chain combines TRBV5-5 with TRBJ2-1; TCRdb's D call of TRBD2 is untestable without DNA. Per the germline V gene, CDR1 is SGHKS and CDR2 is YYEKEE (reference sequence). This CDR3 region has 16 residues. CDR3 sequence reads: CASSLFGTRYFGEQFF.

The chain joins TRBV4-2 to TRBJ2-3; the TRBD2 assignment by TCRdb is unverifiable without DNA. The germline gives CDR1 LGHNA, CDR2 YNFKEQ. The CDR3 runs 17 residues. Here the CDR3 reads CASSQEGTTRGTDTQYF.

CDR3 amino acids: CASSFGTEMHSNQPQHF. The J gene is TRBJ1-5, the V gene TRBV5-6; absent DNA, TCRdb's TRBD1 call cannot be checked. The CDR3 loop spans 17 amino acids. CDR1 is SGHDT, CDR2 YYEEEE, per germline.

By frequency, this clonotype is medium-sized. The chain combines TRBV6-2 or TRBV6-3 with TRBJ2-3; the TCRdb D gene call, TRBD1, has no DNA to confirm it. The CDR3 has 14 residues. Germline values: CDR1 MNHEY, CDR2 SVGEGT. The chain's CDR3 is CASSRTGAWDTQYF.

This clonotype is called medium-sized based on its frequency. The genes are TRBV19 and TRBJ2-6; the D call from TCRdb, TRBD1, cannot be confirmed without DNA. The CDR3 contains 16 residues. CDR1 and CDR2 from the germline V gene are LNHDA and SQIVND (reference sequence). CDR3 amino acids: CASSPGQASGANVLTF.

CDR3 residues: CSVETTGRGTDTQYF. The rearrangement uses TRBV29-1 and TRBJ2-3; TCRdb lists TRBD1, though no DNA is available to test this call. Germline values: CDR1 SQVTM, CDR2 ANQGSEA. CDR3 length: 15 amino acids.

The CDR3 sequence is CASSRTPGQGSSPLHF. The V call is TRBV19, the J call TRBJ1-6; TCRdb's D call, TRBD1, is unchecked because there is no DNA. Germline CDR1 and CDR2: LNHDA and SQIVND (reference sequence). This CDR3 is 16 amino acids long.

The rearrangement joins TRBV30 to TRBJ2-7. CDR1 and CDR2 from the germline V gene are GTSNPN and SVGIG (reference sequence). CDR3 length: 13 amino acids. CDR3 in amino acids: CAWSGFSWHEQYF.

V is TRBV19 and J is TRBJ2-2; TCRdb designates TRBD2, a call that cannot be tested without DNA. Germline assignment: CDR1 LNHDA and CDR2 SQIVND (reference sequence). The CDR3 loop spans 13 amino acids. The chain's CDR3 is CATGTSGTGELFF.

By frequency, this clonotype is large (0.1 to 1%). This sequence joins TRBV29-1 and TRBJ2-2; TCRdb lists TRBD1, though no DNA is available to test this call. This CDR3 is 15 amino acids long. Germline CDR1 SQVTM, CDR2 ANQGSEA. The CDR3 region is CSVERTGGDTGELFF.

The chain is built from TRBV6-5 and TRBJ2-1; the TRBD2 assignment by TCRdb is unverifiable without DNA. The CDR3 is 17 residues long. Per germline, CDR1 MNHEY and CDR2 SVGAGI. The CDR3 here is CASSRPGLTNSYNEQFF.